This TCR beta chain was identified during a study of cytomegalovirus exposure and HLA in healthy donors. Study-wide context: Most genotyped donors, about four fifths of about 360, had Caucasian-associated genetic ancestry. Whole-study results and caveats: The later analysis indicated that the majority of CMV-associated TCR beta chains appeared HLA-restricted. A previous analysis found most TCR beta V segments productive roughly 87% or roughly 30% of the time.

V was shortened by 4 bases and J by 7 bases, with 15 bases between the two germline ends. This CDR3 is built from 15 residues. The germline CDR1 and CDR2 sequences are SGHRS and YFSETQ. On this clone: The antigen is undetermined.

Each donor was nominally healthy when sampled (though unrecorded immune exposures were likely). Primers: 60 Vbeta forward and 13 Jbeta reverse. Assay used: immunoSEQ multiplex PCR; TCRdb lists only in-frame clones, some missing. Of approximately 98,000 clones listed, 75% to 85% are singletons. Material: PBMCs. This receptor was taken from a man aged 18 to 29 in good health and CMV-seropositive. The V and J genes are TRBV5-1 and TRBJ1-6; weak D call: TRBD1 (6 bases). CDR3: CASSPEQGTNSPLHF. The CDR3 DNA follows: TGCGCCAGCAGCCCGGAGCAGGGGACGAATTCACCCCTCCACTTT.